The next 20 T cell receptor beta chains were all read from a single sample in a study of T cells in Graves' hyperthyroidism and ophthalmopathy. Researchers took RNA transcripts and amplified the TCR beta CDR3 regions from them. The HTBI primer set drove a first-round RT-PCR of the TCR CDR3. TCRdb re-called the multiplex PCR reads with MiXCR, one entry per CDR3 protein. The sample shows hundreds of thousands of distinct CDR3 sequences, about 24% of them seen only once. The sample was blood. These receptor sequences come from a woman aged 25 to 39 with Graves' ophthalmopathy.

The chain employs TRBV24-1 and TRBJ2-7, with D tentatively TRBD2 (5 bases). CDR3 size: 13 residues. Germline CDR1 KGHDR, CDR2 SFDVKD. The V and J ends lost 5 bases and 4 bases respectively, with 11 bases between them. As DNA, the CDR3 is TGTGCCACCAGTGGGAAAGGGAGATACGAGCAGTACTTC. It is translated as CATSGKGRYEQYF.

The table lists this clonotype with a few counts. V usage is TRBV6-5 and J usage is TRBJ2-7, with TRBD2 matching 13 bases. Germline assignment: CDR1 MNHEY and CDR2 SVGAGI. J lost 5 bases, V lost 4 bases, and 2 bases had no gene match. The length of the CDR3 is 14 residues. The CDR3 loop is CASSWTSGSHEQYF. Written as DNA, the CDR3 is TGTGCCAGCAGTTGGACTAGCGGGAGCCACGAGCAGTACTTC.

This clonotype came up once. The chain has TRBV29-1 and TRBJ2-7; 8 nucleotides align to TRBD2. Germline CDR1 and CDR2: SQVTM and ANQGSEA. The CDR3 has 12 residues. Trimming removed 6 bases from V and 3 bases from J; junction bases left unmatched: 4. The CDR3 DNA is TGCAGCGTCGGGACTAGTAGCTACGAGCAGTACTTC. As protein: CSVGTSSYEQYF.

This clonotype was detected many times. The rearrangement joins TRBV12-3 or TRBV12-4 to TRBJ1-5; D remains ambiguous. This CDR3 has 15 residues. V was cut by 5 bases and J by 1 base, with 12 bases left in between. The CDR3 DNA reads TGTGCCAGCAGTAAGGACCAAAGCAGCAATCAGCCCCAGCATTTT. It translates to CASSKDQSSNQPQHF.

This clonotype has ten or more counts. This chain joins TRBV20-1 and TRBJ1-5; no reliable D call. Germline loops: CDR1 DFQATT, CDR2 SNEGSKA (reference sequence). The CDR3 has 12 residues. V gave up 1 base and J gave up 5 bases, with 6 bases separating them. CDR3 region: CSARGLDQPQHF. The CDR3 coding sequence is TGCAGTGCTAGAGGGTTGGATCAGCCCCAGCATTTT.

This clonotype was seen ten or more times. The CDR3 protein is CASSEEADGYTF. CDR3 bases: TGTGCCAGCAGTGAAGAGGCAGATGGCTACACCTTC. The chain couples TRBV2 to TRBJ1-2; D unclear. The CDR3 is 12 amino acids. The V end was cut by 1 base, the J end by 6 bases, with 6 bases between. The germline CDR1 and CDR2 sequences are SNHLY and FYNNEI.

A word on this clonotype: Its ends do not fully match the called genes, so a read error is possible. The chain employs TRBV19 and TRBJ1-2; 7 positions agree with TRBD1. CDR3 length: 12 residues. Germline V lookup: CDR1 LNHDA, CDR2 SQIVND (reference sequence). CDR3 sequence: CACSGTAIGYTF. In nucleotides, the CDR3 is TGTGCCTGTAGTGGGACAGCCATTGGCTACACCTTC. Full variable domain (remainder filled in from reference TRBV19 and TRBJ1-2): DGGITQSPKYLFRKEGQNVTLSCEQNLNHDAMYWYRQDPGQGLRLIYYSQIVNDFQKGDIAEGYSVSREKKESFPLTVTSAQKNPTAFYLCACSGTAIGYTFGSGTRLTVV.

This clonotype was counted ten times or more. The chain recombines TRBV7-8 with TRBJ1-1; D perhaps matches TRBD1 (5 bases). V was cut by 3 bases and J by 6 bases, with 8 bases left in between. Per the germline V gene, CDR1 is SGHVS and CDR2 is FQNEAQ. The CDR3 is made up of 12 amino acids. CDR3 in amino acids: CASSFTGPEAFF. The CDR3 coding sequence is TGTGCCAGCAGCTTTACGGGGCCTGAAGCTTTCTTT. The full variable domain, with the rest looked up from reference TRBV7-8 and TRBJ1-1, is GAGVSQSPRYKVAKRGQDVALRCDPISGHVSLFWYQQALGQGPEFLTYFQNEAQLDKSGLPSDRFFAERPEGSVSTLKIQRTQQEDSAVYLCASSFTGPEAFFGQGTRLTVV.

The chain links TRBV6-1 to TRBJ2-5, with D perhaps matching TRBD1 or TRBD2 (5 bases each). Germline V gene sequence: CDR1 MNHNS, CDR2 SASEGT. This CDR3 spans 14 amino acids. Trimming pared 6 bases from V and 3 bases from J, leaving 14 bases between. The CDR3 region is CASRKDGGKETQYF. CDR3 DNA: TGTGCCAGCAGGAAAGATGGGGGAAAAGAGACCCAGTACTTC.

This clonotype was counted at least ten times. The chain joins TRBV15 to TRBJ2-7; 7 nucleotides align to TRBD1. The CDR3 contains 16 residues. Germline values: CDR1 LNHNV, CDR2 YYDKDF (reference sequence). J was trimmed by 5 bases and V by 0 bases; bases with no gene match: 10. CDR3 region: CATSREGSRGIDEQYF. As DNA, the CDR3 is TGTGCCACCAGCAGAGAAGGGTCCAGGGGGATCGACGAGCAGTACTTC.

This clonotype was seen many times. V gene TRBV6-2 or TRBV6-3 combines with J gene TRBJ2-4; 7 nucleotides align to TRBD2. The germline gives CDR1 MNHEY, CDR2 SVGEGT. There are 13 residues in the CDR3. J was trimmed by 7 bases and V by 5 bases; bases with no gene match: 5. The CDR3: CASSPGLVNIQYF. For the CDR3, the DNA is TGTGCCAGCAGTCCCGGACTAGTTAACATTCAGTACTTC.

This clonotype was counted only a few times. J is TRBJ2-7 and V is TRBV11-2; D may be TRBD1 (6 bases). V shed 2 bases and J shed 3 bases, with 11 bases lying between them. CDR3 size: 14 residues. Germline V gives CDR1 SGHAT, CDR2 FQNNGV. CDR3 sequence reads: CASSLRRDNYEQYF. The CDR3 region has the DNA TGTGCCAGCAGCTTACGCCGGGACAACTACGAGCAGTACTTC.

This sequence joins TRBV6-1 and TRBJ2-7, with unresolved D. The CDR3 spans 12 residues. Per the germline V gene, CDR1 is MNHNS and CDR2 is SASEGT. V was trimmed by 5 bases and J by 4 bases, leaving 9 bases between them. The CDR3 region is CASSMDPYEQYF. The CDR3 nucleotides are TGTGCCAGCAGTATGGACCCTTACGAGCAGTACTTC.

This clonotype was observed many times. CDR3 DNA: TGTGCCAGCAGTGAAGAACAGTTTGCCCTTGGCTACACCTTC. This encodes CASSEEQFALGYTF. This chain connects TRBV6-1 to TRBJ1-2; no clear D gene. In germline, CDR1 is MNHNS, CDR2 SASEGT. Deletions cut 1 base from V and 7 bases from J, with 13 bases between. This CDR3 is 14 amino acids long.

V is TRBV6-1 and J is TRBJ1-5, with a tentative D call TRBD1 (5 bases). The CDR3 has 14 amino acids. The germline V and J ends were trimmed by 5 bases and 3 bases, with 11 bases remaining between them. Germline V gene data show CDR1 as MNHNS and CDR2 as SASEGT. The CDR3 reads CASSRGIFNQPQHF. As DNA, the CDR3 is TGTGCCAGCAGTAGGGGTATATTCAATCAGCCCCAGCATTTT.

CDR3 region: CAWSVLAPVQETQYF. The CDR3 bases are TGTGCCTGGAGTGTTCTCGCACCGGTCCAAGAGACCCAGTACTTC. V is TRBV30 and J is TRBJ2-5, with no clear D. This CDR3 contains 15 residues. Germline-derived CDR1 and CDR2 are GTSNPN and SVGIG (reference sequence). V lost 0 bases and J 1 base, leaving 12 bases between the germline ends.

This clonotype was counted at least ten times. The CDR3 DNA reads as TGTGCCAGTAGTCCAGGTCCCGGGACAGGGAGCTACGAGCAGTACTTC. This codes for CASSPGPGTGSYEQYF. The chain employs TRBV19 and TRBJ2-7; 9 bases align to TRBD1. V dropped 5 bases and J dropped 3; count of bases not matched to a gene: 11. The CDR3 sequence is 16 residues long. CDR1 and CDR2 from the germline V gene are LNHDA and SQIVND (reference sequence).

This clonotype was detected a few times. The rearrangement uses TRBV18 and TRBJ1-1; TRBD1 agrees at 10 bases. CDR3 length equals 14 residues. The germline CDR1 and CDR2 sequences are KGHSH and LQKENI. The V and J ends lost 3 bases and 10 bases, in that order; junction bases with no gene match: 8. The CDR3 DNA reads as TGTGCCAGCTCACCTAACCGGGACAGGGGACTAGCTTTCTTT. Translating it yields CASSPNRDRGLAFF. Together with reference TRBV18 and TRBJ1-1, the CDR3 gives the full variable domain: NAGVMQNPRHLVRRRGQEARLRCSPMKGHSHVYWYRQLPEEGLKFMVYLQKENIIDESGMPKERFSAEFPKEGPSILRIQQVVRGDSAAYFCASSPNRDRGLAFFGQGTRLTVV.

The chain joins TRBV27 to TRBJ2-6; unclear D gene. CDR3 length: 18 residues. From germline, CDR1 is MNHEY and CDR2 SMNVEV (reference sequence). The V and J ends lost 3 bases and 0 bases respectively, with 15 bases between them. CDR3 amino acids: CASSFSPLSISGANVLTF. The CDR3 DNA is TGTGCCAGCAGTTTCTCCCCACTCTCAATCTCTGGGGCCAACGTCCTGACTTTC.

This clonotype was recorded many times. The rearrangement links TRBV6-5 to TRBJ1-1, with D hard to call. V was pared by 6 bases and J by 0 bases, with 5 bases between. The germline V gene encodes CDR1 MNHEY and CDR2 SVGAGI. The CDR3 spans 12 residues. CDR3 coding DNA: TGTGCCAGCAGGTTCATGAACACTGAAGCTTTCTTT. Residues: CASRFMNTEAFF.